A selection of T cell receptor beta chains follows, all from one sample in a study of tumor-infiltrating lymphocytes in localized non-small cell lung cancer. Assay: immunoSEQ multiplex PCR; the TCRdb copy retains only in-frame clones and omits some. The sample holds 15,000 to 20,000 clones; 65% to 85% are singletons and the top ten take 10%. The sequencing sample was made of uninvolved lung tissue not adjacent to the tumor. The receptors originated from a human donor with non-small cell lung cancer. The conserved cysteine and the conserved F or W are not part of the CDR3 here.

J gene | V gene | CDR3 protein
TRBJ2-7 | TRBV6-5 | ASSSSPRREQY
TRBJ1-1 | TRBV7-2 | ASSLVSSLTEAF
TRBJ2-2 | TRBV11-2 | ASSSGQMSGELF
TRBJ2-7 | TRBV19 | ASSIGRAPPYEQY
TRBJ2-7 | TRBV7-9 | ASSGRGRGEQY
TRBJ2-1 | TRBV5-5 | ASSLGRRENDEQF
TRBJ1-1 | TRBV29-1 | SVEGQQNTEAF
TRBJ2-7 | TRBV9 | ASSPPGRTVCTYEQY
TRBJ2-7 | TRBV10-3 | AISEVGDRSSYEQY
TRBJ1-5 | TRBV7-3 | ASSLKGGQPQH
TRBJ2-1 | TRBV7-8 | ASSFGRAGGLYHNEQF